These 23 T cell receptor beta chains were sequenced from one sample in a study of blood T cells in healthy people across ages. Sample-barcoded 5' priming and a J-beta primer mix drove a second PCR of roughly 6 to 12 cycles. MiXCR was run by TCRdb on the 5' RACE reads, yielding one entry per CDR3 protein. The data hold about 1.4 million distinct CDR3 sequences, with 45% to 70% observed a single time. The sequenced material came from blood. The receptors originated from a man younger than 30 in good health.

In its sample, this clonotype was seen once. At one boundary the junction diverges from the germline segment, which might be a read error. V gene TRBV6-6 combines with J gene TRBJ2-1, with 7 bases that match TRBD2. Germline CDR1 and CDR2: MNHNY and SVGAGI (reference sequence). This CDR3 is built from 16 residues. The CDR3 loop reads CASSDSGTNTYNEQFF. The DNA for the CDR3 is TGTGCCAGCAGTGACTCCGGGACTAACACTTACAATGAGCAGTTCTTC.

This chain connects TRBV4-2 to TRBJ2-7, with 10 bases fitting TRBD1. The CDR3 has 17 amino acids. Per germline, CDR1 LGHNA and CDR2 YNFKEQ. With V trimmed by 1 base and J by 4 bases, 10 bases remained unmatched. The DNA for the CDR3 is TGTGCCAGCAGCCAAGGCAAAGGGACAGGGGCGAGATACGAGCAGTACTTC. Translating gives CASSQGKGTGARYEQYF.

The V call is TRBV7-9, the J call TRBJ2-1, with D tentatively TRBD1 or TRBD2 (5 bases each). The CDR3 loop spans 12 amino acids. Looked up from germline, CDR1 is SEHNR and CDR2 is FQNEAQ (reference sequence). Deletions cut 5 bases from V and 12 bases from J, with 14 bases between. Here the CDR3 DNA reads TGTGCCAGCAGCCTTGGGACCTCCGGGCAGTTCTTC. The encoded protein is CASSLGTSGQFF.

The CDR3 sequence is CASLTSGAYEQYF. DNA of the CDR3: TGTGCCAGTTTGACTAGCGGGGCCTACGAGCAGTACTTC. This sequence joins TRBV7-2 and TRBJ2-7, with TRBD2 matching 11 bases. Per germline, CDR1 SGHTA and CDR2 FQGNSA. V trimming: 9 bases; J trimming: 2 bases; junction bases outside the gene matches: 3. This CDR3 region has 13 residues.

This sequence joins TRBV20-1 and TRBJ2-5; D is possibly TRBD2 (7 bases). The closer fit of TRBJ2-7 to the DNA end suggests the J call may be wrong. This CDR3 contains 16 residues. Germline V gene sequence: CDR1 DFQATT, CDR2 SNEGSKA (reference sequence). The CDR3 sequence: CSARGGGGLNLGEQYF. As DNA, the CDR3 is TGCAGTGCTAGAGGGGGAGGGGGACTAAATCTGGGCGAGCAGTACTTC.

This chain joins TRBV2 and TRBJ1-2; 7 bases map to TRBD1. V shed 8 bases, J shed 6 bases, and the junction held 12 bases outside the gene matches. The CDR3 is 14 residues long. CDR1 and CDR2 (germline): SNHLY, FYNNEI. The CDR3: CASGTGQRWDGYTF. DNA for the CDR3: TGTGCCAGCGGAACGGGACAGAGATGGGATGGCTACACCTTC.

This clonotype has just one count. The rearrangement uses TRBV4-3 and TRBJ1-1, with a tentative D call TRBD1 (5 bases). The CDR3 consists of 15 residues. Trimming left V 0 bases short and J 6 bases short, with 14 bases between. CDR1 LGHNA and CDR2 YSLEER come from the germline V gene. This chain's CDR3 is CASSQDGTGWAEAFF. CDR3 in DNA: TGCGCCAGCAGCCAAGATGGGACGGGATGGGCTGAAGCTTTCTTT.

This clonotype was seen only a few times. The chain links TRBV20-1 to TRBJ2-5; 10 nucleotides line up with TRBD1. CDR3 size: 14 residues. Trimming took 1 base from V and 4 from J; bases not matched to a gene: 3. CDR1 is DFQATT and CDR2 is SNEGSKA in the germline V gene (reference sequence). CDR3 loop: CSARGTGGAETQYF. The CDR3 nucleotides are TGCAGTGCTAGAGGGACAGGGGGTGCAGAGACCCAGTACTTC.

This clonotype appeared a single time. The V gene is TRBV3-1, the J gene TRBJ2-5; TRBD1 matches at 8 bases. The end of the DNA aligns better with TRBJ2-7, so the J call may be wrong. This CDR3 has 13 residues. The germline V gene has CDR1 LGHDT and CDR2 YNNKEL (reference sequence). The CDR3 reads CASSPTGVREQYF. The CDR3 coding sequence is TGTGCCAGCAGTCCGACAGGGGTTCGCGAGCAGTACTTC.

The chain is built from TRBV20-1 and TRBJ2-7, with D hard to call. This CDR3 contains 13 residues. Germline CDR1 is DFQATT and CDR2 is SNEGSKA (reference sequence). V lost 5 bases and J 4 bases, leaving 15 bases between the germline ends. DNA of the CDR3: TGCAGTGCTCCAAGCCCGGCGAATTACGAGCAGTACTTC. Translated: CSAPSPANYEQYF.

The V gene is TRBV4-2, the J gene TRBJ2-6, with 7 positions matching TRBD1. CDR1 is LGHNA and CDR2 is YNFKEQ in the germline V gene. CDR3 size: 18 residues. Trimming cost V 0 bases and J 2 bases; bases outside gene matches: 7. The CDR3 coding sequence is TGTGCCAGCAGCCAAGATCTTATTGGACAGGCTGGGGCCAACGTCCTGACTTTC. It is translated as CASSQDLIGQAGANVLTF.

CDR3 protein: CASSPDRVPQETQYF. The CDR3 nucleotides are TGTGCCAGCAGCCCCGACAGGGTACCCCAAGAGACCCAGTACTTC. The gene calls are TRBV3-1 and TRBJ2-5, with TRBD1 matching over 7 bases. The V segment lost 4 bases and the J segment 1 base; nucleotides outside the gene matches: 6. The CDR3 covers 15 residues. The V gene's germline CDR1 is LGHDT and CDR2 YNNKEL (reference sequence).

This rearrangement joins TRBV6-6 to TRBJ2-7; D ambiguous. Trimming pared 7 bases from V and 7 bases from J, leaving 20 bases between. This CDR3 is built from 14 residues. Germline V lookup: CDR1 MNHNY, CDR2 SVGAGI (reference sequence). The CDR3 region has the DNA TGTGCCAGCAAACCAGCGCACTCCTACAATGAGCAGTACTTC. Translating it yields CASKPAHSYNEQYF.

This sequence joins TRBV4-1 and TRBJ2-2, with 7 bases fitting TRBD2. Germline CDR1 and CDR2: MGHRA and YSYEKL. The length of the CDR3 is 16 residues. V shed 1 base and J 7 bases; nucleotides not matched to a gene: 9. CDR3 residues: CASSQGSGVISGELFF. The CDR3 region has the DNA TGCGCCAGCAGCCAAGGAAGCGGGGTGATTAGCGGGGAGCTGTTTTTT.

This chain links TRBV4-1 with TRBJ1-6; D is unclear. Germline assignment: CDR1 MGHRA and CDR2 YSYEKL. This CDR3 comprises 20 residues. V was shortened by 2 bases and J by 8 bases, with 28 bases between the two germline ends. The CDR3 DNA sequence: TGCGCCAGCAGCCAATTCCAGGCCCGGGTGCCGCGGGTTATGGATTCACCCCTCCACTTT. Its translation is CASSQFQARVPRVMDSPLHF.

The CDR3 DNA reads as TGTGCCAGCTCACCTCGACGCGAAAACAGGGTCGGGTTCGCTGAAGCTTTCTTT. Translating gives CASSPRRENRVGFAEAFF. This chain uses TRBV18 with TRBJ1-1, with a weak D call TRBD1 (6 bases). The CDR3 extends over 18 amino acids. Between the trimmed V and J ends, which lost 3 bases and 6 bases, there was a span of 26 bases. Germline V gives CDR1 KGHSH, CDR2 LQKENI.

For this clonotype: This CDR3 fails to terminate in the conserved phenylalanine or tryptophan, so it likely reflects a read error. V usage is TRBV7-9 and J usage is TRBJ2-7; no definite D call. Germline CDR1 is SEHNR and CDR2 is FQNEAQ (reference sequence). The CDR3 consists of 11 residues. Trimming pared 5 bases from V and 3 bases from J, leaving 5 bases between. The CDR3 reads CASSVNYEQYI. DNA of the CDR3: TGTGCCAGCAGCGTAAACTACGAGCAGTACATC.

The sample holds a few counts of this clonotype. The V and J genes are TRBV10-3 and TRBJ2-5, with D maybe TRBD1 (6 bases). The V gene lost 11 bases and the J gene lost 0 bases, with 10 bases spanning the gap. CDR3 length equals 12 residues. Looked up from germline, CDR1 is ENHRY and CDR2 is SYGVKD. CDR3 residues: CAVRTDQETQYF. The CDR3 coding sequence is TGTGCCGTCCGGACAGACCAAGAGACCCAGTACTTC.

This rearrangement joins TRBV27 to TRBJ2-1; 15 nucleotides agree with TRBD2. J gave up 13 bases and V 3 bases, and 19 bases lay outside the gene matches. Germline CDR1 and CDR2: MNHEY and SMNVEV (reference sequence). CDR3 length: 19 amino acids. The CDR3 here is CASSFGPGLAGGLHETQFF. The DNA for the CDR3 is TGTGCCAGCAGTTTTGGTCCGGGACTAGCGGGAGGTTTGCACGAGACCCAGTTCTTC.

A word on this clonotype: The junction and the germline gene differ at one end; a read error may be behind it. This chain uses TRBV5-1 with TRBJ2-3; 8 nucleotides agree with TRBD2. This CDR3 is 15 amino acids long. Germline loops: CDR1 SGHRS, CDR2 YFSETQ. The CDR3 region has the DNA TGTGCCAGCAGTCCAGCGGGGGTTAGCACAGATACGCAGTATTTT. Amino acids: CASSPAGVSTDTQYF.

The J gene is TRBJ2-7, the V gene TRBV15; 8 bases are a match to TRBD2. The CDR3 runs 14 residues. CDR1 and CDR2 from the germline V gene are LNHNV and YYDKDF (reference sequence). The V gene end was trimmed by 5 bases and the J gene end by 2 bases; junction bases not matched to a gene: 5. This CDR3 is CATSPLRGAYEQYF. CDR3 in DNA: TGTGCCACCAGCCCCCTGCGGGGGGCCTACGAGCAGTACTTC.

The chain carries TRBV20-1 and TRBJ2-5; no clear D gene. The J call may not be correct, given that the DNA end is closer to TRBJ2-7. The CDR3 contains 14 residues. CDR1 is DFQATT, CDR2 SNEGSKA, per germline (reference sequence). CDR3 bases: TGCAGTGCTAGAGATCAGGTCCAGACCTACGAGCAGTACTTC. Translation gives CSARDQVQTYEQYF.

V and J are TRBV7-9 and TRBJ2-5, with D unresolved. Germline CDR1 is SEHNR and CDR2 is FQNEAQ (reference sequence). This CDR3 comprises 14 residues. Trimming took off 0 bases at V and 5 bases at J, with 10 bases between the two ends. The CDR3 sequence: CASSLALQVETQYF. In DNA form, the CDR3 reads TGTGCCAGCAGCTTAGCGCTGCAGGTTGAGACCCAGTACTTC.